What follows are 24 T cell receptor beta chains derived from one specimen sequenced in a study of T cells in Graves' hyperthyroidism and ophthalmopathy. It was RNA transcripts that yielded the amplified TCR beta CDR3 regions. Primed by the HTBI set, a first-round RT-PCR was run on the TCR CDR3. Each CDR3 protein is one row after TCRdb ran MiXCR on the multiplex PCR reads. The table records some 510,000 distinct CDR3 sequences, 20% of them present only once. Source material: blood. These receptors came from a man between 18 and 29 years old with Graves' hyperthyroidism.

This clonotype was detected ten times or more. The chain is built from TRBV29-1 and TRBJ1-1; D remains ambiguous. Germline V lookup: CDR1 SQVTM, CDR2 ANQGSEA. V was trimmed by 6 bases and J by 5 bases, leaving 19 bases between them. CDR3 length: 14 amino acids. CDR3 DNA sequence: TGCAGCGTCCTCCCCGGGTCCCGCGGAACTGAAGCTTTCTTT. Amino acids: CSVLPGSRGTEAFF. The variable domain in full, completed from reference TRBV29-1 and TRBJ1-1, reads SAVISQKPSRDICQRGTSLTIQCQVDSQVTMMFWYRQQPGQSLTLIATANQGSEATYESGFVIDKFPISRPNLTFSTLTVSNMSPEDSSIYLCSVLPGSRGTEAFFGQGTRLTVV.

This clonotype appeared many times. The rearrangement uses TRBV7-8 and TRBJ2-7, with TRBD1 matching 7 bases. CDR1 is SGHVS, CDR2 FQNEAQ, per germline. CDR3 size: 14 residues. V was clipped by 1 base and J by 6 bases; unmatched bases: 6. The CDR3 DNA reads TGTGCCAGCAGCTTAGTCGACAGGGAATTCGAGCAGTACTTC. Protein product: CASSLVDREFEQYF.

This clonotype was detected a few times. CDR3 region: CASSQPGTGLGYTF. CDR3 nucleotide sequence: TGTGCCAGCAGCCAACCCGGGACAGGTCTTGGCTACACCTTC. This chain joins TRBV4-2 and TRBJ1-2, with 8 bases that match TRBD1. The junction had 6 bases not matched to a gene; V was cut back by 2 bases and J by 7 bases. The germline V gene has CDR1 LGHNA and CDR2 YNFKEQ. The CDR3 has 14 residues.

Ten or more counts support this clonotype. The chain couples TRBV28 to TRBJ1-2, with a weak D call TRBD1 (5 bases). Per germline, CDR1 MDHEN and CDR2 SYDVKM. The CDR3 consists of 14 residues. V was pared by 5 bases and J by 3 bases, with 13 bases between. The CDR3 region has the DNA TGTGCCAGCAGTGCCGGGACGGGATACTATGGCTACACCTTC. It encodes CASSAGTGYYGYTF.

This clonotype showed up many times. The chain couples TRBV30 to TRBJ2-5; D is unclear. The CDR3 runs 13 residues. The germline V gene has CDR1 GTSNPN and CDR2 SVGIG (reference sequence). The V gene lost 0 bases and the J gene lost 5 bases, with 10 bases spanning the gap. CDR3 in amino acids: CAWSVRVPETQYF. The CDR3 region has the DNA TGTGCCTGGAGTGTTCGTGTTCCGGAGACCCAGTACTTC. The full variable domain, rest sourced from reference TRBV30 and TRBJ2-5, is SQTIHQWPATLVQPVGSPLSLECTVEGTSNPNLYWYRQAAGRGLQLLFYSVGIGQISSEVPQNLSASRPQDRQFILSSKKLLLSDSGFYLCAWSVRVPETQYFGPGTRLLVL.

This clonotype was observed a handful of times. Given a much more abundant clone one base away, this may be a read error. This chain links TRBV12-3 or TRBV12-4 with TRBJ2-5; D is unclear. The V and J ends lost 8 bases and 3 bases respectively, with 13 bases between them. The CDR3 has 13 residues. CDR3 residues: CASCDPRKETQYF. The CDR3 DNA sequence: TGTGCCAGCTGTGACCCCAGAAAAGAGACCCAGTACTTC.

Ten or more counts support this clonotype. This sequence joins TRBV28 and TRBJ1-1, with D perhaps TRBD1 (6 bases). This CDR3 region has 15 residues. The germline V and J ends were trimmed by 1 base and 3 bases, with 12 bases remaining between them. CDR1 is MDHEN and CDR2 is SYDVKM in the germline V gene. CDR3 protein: CASSLFRQAHTEAFF. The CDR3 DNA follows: TGTGCCAGCAGTTTATTCAGACAGGCCCACACTGAAGCTTTCTTT.

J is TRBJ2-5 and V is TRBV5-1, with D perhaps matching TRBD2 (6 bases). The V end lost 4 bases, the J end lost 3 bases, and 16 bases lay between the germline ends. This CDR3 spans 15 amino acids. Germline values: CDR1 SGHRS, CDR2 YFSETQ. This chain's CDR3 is CASSRAGTPEETQYF. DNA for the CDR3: TGCGCCAGCAGCAGGGCCGGGACTCCGGAAGAGACCCAGTACTTC.

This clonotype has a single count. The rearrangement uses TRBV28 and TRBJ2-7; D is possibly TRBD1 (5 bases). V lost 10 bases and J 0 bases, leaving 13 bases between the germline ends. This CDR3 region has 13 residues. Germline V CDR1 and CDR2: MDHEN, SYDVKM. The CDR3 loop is CAIYDSSSYEQYF. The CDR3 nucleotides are TGTGCCATCTACGACAGCAGCTCCTACGAGCAGTACTTC.

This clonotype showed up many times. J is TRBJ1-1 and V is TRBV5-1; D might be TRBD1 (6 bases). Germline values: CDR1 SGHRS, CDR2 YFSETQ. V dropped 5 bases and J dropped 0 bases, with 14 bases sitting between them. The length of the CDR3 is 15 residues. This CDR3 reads CASRTGNPLNTEAFF. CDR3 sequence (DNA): TGCGCCAGCAGAACAGGGAATCCCTTGAACACTGAAGCTTTCTTT.

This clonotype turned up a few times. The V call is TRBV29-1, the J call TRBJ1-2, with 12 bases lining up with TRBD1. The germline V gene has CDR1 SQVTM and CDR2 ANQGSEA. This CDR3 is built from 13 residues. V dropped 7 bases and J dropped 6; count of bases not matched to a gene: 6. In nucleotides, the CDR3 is TGCAGCGCGGGACAGGGGGCAGCGGATGGCTACACCTTC. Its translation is CSAGQGAADGYTF.

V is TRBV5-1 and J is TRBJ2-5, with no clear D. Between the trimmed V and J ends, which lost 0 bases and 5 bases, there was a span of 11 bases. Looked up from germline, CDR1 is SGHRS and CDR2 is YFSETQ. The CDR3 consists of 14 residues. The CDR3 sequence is CASSLEALGETQYF. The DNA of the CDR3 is TGCGCCAGCAGCTTGGAGGCCTTGGGGGAGACCCAGTACTTC.

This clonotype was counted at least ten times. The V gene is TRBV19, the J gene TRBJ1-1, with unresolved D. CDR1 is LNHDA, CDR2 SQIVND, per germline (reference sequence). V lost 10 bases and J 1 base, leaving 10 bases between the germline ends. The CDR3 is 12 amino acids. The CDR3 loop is CATNPGNTEAFF. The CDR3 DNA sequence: TGTGCCACCAACCCAGGGAACACTGAAGCTTTCTTT. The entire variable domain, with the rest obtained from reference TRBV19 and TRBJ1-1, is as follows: DGGITQSPKYLFRKEGQNVTLSCEQNLNHDAMYWYRQDPGQGLRLIYYSQIVNDFQKGDIAEGYSVSREKKESFPLTVTSAQKNPTAFYLCATNPGNTEAFFGQGTRLTVV.

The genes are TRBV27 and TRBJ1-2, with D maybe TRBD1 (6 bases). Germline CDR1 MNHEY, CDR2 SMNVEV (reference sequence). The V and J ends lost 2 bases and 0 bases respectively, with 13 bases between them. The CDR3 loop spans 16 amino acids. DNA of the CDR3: TGTGCCAGCAGTTTAAGGCAGGGGTCTACTAACTATGGCTACACCTTC. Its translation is CASSLRQGSTNYGYTF.

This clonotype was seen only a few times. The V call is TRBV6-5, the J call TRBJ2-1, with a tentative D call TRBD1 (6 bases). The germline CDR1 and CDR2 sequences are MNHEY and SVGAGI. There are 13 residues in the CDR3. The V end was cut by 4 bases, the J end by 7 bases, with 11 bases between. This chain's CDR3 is CASSSYTGNEQFF. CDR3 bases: TGTGCCAGCAGTTCCTACACAGGGAATGAGCAGTTCTTC.

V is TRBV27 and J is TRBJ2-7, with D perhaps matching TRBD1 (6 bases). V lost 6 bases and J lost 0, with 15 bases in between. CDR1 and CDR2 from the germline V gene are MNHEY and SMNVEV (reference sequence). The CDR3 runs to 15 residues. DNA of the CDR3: TGTGCCAGCAGGCTCACAGGGTCCCCCTCCTACGAGCAGTACTTC. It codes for CASRLTGSPSYEQYF.

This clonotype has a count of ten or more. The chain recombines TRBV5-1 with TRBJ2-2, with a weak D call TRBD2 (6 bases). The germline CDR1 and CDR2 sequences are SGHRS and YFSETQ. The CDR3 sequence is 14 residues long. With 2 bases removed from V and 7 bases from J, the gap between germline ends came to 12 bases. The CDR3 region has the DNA TGCGCCAGCAGCTTCCCCCAAGCGGGCGGGGAGCTGTTTTTT. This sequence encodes CASSFPQAGGELFF.

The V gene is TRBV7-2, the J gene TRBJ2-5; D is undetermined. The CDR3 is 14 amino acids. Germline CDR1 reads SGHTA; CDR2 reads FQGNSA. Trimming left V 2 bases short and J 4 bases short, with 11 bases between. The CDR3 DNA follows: TGTGCCAGCAGCTTACGGGTTTCCCTAGAGACCCAGTACTTC. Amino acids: CASSLRVSLETQYF. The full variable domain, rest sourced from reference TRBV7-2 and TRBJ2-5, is GAGVSQSPSNKVTEKGKDVELRCDPISGHTALYWYRQSLGQGLEFLIYFQGNSAPDKSGLPSDRFSAERTGGSVSTLTIQRTQQEDSAVYLCASSLRVSLETQYFGPGTRLLVL.

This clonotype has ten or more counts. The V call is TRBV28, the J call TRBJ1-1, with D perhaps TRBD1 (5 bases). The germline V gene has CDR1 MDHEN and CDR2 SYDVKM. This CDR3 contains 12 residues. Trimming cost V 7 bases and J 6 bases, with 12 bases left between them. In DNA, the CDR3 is TGTGCCAGCAAAGGGGCAGGCGCTGAAGCTTTCTTT. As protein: CASKGAGAEAFF.

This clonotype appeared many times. For the CDR3, the DNA is TGTGCCAGCAGTTTCCGGAGTCCGAGGGGCAATCAGCCCCAGCATTTT. As protein: CASSFRSPRGNQPQHF. V gene TRBV28 combines with J gene TRBJ1-5; D gene ambiguous. Trimming cost V 3 bases and J 2 bases, with 14 bases left between them. The CDR3 runs to 16 residues. Germline loops: CDR1 MDHEN, CDR2 SYDVKM.

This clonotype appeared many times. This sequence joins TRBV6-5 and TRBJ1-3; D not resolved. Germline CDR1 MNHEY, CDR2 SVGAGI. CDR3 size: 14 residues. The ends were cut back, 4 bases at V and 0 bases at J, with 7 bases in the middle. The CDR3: CASSSGFSGNTIYF. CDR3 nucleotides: TGTGCCAGCAGTTCCGGATTCTCTGGAAACACCATATATTTT.

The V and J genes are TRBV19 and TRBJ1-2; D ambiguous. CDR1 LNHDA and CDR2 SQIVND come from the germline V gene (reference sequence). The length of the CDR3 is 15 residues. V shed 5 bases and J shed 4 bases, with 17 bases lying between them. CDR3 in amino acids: CASSLSPRYSYGYTF. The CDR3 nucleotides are TGTGCCAGTAGTCTCTCCCCCCGGTACAGCTATGGCTACACCTTC.

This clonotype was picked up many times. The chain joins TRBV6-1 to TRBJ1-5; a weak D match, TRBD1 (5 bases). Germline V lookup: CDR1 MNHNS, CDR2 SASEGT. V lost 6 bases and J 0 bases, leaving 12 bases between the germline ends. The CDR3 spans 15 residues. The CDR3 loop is CASRIQVNSNQPQHF. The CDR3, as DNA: TGTGCCAGCAGGATACAGGTTAATAGCAATCAGCCCCAGCATTTT.

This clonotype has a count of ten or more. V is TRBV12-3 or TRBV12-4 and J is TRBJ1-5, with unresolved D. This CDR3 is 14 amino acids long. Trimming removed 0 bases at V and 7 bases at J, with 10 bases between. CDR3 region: CASSLAQRGQPQHF. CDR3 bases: TGTGCCAGCAGTTTAGCGCAACGAGGACAGCCCCAGCATTTT.